This T cell receptor beta chain was found in a study of T-cell memory formation after mild COVID-19. Study at large: Each donor largely had its own TCR clusters.

The V segment lost 0 bases and the J segment 0 bases; nucleotides outside the gene matches: 5. The length of the CDR3 is 18 residues. CDR1 SGHTS and CDR2 YDEGEE come from the germline V gene. This clonotype was seen more than once but under ten times. The antigen remains unidentified. Whole-study findings and limits: CM and EM subsets held most contracting CD4+ clones; EMRA held CD8+ ones. Pre-infection memory showed some responding clones, and this suggested that cross-reactive memory joined.

5'RACE, which relied on constant-segment primers, yielded TCR alpha and TCR beta cDNA libraries carrying sample barcodes and UMIs. TCRdb re-called the 5' RACE reads with MiXCR, one entry per CDR3 protein. The sample holds just under 550,000 distinct CDR3 sequences, roughly 20% seen once. The sequence was obtained from an adult woman who had mild COVID-19 (a few samples of this study predate the infection). Cell type and time point are not known. The chain has TRBV5-8 and TRBJ2-1; 11 bases fit TRBD2. Sequenced sample: PBMCs or a T cell subset sorted from them (not recorded which). The CDR3 loop is CASSLGLAGPTSYNEQFF. Here the CDR3 DNA reads TGTGCCAGCAGCTTGGGACTAGCGGGACCCACCTCCTACAATGAGCAGTTCTTC.